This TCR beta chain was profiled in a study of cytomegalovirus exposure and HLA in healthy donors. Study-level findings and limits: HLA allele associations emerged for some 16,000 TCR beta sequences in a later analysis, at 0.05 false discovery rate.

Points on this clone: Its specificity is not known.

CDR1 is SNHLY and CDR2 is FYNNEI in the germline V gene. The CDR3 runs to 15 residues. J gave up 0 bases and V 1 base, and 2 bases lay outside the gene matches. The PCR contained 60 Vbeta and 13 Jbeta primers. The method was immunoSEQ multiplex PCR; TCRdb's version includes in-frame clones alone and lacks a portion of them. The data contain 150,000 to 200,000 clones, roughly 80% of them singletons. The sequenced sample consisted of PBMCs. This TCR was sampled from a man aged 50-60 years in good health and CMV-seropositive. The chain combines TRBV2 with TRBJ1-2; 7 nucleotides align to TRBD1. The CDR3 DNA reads TGTGCCAGCAGTGAAGAGACAGGGTCTAACTATGGCTACACCTTC. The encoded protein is CASSEETGSNYGYTF.